Presented here are 15 T cell receptor beta chains from one specimen sequenced in a study of metastatic and nonmetastatic thyroid tumors (TCRdb year 2020). Before undergoing thyroid surgery, none of the patients had been given any kind of treatment. The library was produced with PCR. The sequencer was an Illumina HiSeq 4000. TCRdb reworked the public reads: Q25 trimming with fastp, MiXCR clone assembly, productive beta chains retained. The sample yields some 20,000 clones; 27% were counted once. Together, the top ten hold roughly 6% of the sample. The specimen was blood. The receptors come from a female donor with papillary thyroid cancer or a benign thyroid nodule (not recorded which). Some clones in this sample may be carry-over from other donors' samples.

In the case of this clone: A much larger clone sits a single nucleotide away, making a read error possible. Without the conserved terminal phenylalanine or tryptophan, this CDR3 likely stems from a read error. This rearrangement joins TRBV6-1 to TRBJ2-2; D may be TRBD2 (6 bases). The ends were cut back, 5 bases at V and 7 bases at J, with 11 bases in the middle. CDR1 and CDR2 (germline): MNHNS, SASEGT. The CDR3 length is 13 residues. The CDR3 is CASSWEVHGELFL. The CDR3 DNA sequence: TGTGCCAGCAGTTGGGAGGTACACGGGGAGCTGTTTCTT.

This clone was found many times. The junction and the germline gene differ at one end; a read error may be behind it. The chain is built from TRBV27 and TRBJ2-1; 12 bases line up with TRBD2. Germline CDR1 and CDR2: MNHEY and SMNVEV (reference sequence). There are 15 residues in the CDR3. The CDR3 protein is CARSFLAGGGNEQFF. The CDR3 bases are TGTGCCAGGAGTTTCCTAGCGGGAGGGGGGAATGAGCAGTTCTTC.

This chain connects TRBV6-1 to TRBJ2-2; 10 positions agree with TRBD2. The CDR3 totals 14 residues. V gave up 7 bases and J gave up 4 bases; unmatched junction bases: 3. CDR1 is MNHNS, CDR2 SASEGT, per germline. CDR3: CASTWTSGTGELFF. The CDR3 DNA follows: TGTGCCAGCACCTGGACTAGCGGCACCGGGGAGCTGTTTTTT.

This clone was picked up a small number of times. The same CDR3 can be traced to other DNA sequences in this sample. The gene calls are TRBV10-3 and TRBJ2-7, with 8 positions matching TRBD2. V trimming: 10 bases; J trimming: 2 bases; junction bases outside the gene matches: 19. This CDR3 contains 17 residues. Germline CDR1 is ENHRY and CDR2 is SYGVKD. The CDR3 region is CATTGTSGPQGPYEQYF. CDR3 DNA sequence: TGTGCCACCACCGGTACTAGCGGTCCTCAGGGGCCCTACGAGCAGTACTTC.

Points on this clone: The conserved final phenylalanine or tryptophan is absent from the CDR3, which likely points to a read error. The rearrangement links TRBV6-5 to TRBJ2-7; D not resolved. V lost 4 bases and J lost 4, with 14 bases in between. Per germline, CDR1 MNHEY and CDR2 SVGAGI. The CDR3 length is 14 residues. Here the CDR3 reads CASSSYDGFYEQYL. The DNA of the CDR3 is TGTGCCAGCAGTTCTTACGACGGATTTTACGAGCAGTACCTC.

This clone was observed many times. This sequence joins TRBV6-1 and TRBJ1-6, with TRBD1 matching 7 bases. In germline, CDR1 is MNHNS, CDR2 SASEGT. Trimming removed 7 bases from V and 7 bases from J; junction bases left unmatched: 10. CDR3 length: 15 amino acids. CDR3 DNA sequence: TGTGCCAGCATAAGAGACAGGGAAGGAAATTCACCCCTCCACTTT. Protein: CASIRDREGNSPLHF.

Concerning this clone: Germline and junction disagree at one end, which may indicate a read error. CDR3: CASRTGGREYGYTF. CDR3 bases: TGTGCCAGCAGGACCGGGGGCAGGGAGTATGGCTACACATTC. V is TRBV7-2 and J is TRBJ1-2; maybe TRBD1 (6 bases). The CDR3 runs 14 residues. Germline CDR1 and CDR2: SGHTA and FQGNSA.

The chain joins TRBV6-1 to TRBJ1-2; D unclear. CDR3 size: 15 residues. Trimming took off 0 bases at V and 4 bases at J, with 12 bases between the two ends. Germline CDR1 reads MNHNS; CDR2 reads SASEGT. In nucleotides, the CDR3 is TGTGCCAGCAGTGAAGCATCACAAGGACGCTATGGCTACACCTTC. This sequence encodes CASSEASQGRYGYTF.

There are a few counts of this clone. V gene TRBV6-1 combines with J gene TRBJ1-3; no reliable D call. The CDR3 is 15 amino acids. With 5 bases removed from V and 4 bases from J, the gap between germline ends came to 15 bases. CDR1 MNHNS and CDR2 SASEGT come from the germline V gene. In DNA, the CDR3 is TGTGCCAGCAGTCCACTGATTTCATCCGGAAACACCATATATTTT. This sequence encodes CASSPLISSGNTIYF.

This clone was recorded a few times. The chain is built from TRBV20-1 and TRBJ2-7; D possibly matches TRBD1 or TRBD2 (7 bases each). Trimming removed 4 bases from V and 0 bases from J, with 16 bases in between. This CDR3 has 15 amino acids. The V gene's germline CDR1 is DFQATT and CDR2 SNEGSKA (reference sequence). CDR3 nucleotides: TGCAGTGCTAAGGGAGGGGGCACCACCTCCTACGAGCAGTACTTC. It yields the protein CSAKGGGTTSYEQYF.

This clone has a handful of counts. The V call is TRBV19, the J call TRBJ1-3; D gene uncertain. Trimming cost V 5 bases and J 0 bases, with 8 bases left between them. Germline CDR1 reads LNHDA; CDR2 reads SQIVND (reference sequence). There are 14 residues in the CDR3. The CDR3 DNA is TGTGCCAGTAGTTTACGGAACTCTGGAAACACCATATATTTT. It translates to CASSLRNSGNTIYF.

This chain connects TRBV27 to TRBJ2-7; 8 nucleotides match TRBD2. The CDR3 contains 15 residues. CDR1 MNHEY and CDR2 SMNVEV come from the germline V gene (reference sequence). With 3 bases clipped from V and 5 bases from J, the junction kept 9 bases outside the gene matches. The CDR3 DNA follows: TGTGCCAGCAGTTTGAGTCGGGGGGGCCTGAACGAGCAGTACTTC. Protein: CASSLSRGGLNEQYF.

In the case of this clone: Sequence at one end of the junction differs from germline and may be a read error. This chain joins TRBV7-9 and TRBJ2-2; TRBD2 agrees at 8 bases. The CDR3 runs to 15 residues. Germline lookup yields CDR1 SEHNR and CDR2 FQNEAQ (reference sequence). The DNA of the CDR3 is TGTGCCAGCATCTTAGACGGGAGGGGACACTGGGAGCTGTTTTTT. It codes for CASILDGRGHWELFF.

This clone was counted many times. The CDR3 region has the DNA TGTGCCTGGAGTAGTCTTGGAAACACCATATATTTT. Its translation: CAWSSLGNTIYF. The chain links TRBV30 to TRBJ1-3; D ambiguous. V lost 2 bases to trimming and J lost 3 bases, with 5 bases between them. The CDR3 length is 12 residues. Germline lookup yields CDR1 GTSNPN and CDR2 SVGIG (reference sequence).

This clone came up many times. The rearrangement links TRBV9 to TRBJ1-5; 8 bases match TRBD1. The CDR3 length is 15 residues. Per the germline V gene, CDR1 is SGDLS and CDR2 is YYNGEE. V lost 4 bases to trimming and J lost 0 bases; unmatched junction nucleotides: 3. The CDR3 loop reads CASSSGGGSNQPQHF. CDR3 nucleotides: TGTGCCAGCAGCTCAGGGGGCGGTAGCAATCAGCCCCAGCATTTT.